This T cell receptor beta chain was captured by sequencing in a study of T-cell memory formation after mild COVID-19. Study as a whole: Clusters were largely donor specific. Study conclusions and caveats: Memory from before infection featured some responding clones, which suggests cross-reactive memory joined. Most CD4+ clones that shrank were in CM and EM, while CD8+ ones turned up in EMRA. Clones contracting over day 15 to 85 were CD4/CD8 balanced, with later expanders leaning CD4+.

The germline V gene has CDR1 SGHRS and CDR2 YFSETQ. The CDR3 has 14 amino acids. Between the trimmed V and J ends, which lost 1 base and 6 bases, there was a span of 13 bases. This clonotype showed up many times. Its target is not known. TCRdb ran MiXCR on the 5' RACE reads and lists one entry per CDR3 protein. The sample records fewer than 150,000 distinct CDR3 sequences, approximately 5.9% being singletons. The rearrangement joins TRBV5-1 to TRBJ2-5, with D unresolved. The sequencing input was PBMCs or a T cell subset sorted from them (not recorded which). The source is an adult woman who had mild COVID-19 (a few samples of this study predate the infection). Cell type and time point are not known. The CDR3 loop is CASSLNVLGQTQYF. The CDR3 DNA reads as TGCGCCAGCAGCTTGAACGTCCTCGGCCAGACCCAGTACTTC.